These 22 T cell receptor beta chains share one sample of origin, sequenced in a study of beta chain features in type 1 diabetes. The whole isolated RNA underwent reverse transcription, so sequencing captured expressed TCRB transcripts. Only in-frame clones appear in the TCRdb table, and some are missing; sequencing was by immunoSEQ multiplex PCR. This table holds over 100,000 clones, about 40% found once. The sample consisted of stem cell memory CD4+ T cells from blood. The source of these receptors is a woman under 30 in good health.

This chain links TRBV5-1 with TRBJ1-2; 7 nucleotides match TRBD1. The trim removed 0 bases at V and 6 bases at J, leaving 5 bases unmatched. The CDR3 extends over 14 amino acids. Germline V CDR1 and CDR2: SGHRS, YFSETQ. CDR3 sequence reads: CASSLDRDRNGYTF. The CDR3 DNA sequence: TGCGCCAGCAGCTTGGACCGGGACAGAAATGGCTACACCTTC. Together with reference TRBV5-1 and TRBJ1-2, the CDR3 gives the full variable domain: KAGVTQTPRYLIKTRGQQVTLSCSPISGHRSVSWYQQTPGQGLQFLFEYFSETQRNKGNFPGRFSGRQFSNSRSEMNVSTLELGDSALYLCASSLDRDRNGYTFGSGTRLTVV.

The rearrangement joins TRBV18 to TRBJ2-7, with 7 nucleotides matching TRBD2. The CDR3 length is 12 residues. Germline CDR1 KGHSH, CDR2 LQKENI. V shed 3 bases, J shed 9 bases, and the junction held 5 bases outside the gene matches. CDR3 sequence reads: CASSPLSGTQYF. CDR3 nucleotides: TGTGCCAGCTCACCCCTAAGCGGGACGCAGTACTTC.

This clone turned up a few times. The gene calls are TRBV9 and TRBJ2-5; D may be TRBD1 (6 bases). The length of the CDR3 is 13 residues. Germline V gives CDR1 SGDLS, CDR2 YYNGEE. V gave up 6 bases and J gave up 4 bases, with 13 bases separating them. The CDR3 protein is CASTLGTSETQYF. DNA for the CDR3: TGTGCCAGCACCCTCGGGACATCAGAGACCCAGTACTTC.

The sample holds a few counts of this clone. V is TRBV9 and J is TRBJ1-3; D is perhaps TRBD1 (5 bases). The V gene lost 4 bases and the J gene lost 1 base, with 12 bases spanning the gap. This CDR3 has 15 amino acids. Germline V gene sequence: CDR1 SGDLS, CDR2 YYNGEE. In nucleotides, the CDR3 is TGTGCCAGCAGCCCCCTCGGGGGTTCTGGAAACACCATATATTTT. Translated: CASSPLGGSGNTIYF.

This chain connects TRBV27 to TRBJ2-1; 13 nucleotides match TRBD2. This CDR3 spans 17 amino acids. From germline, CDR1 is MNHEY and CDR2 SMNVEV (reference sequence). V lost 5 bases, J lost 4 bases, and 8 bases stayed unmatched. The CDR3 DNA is TGTGCCAGCAGTCGATGGACTAGCGGGAGCCTTTACAATGAGCAGTTCTTC. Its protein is CASSRWTSGSLYNEQFF.

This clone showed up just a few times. This CDR3 is CASSSAERGGNEQYF. The DNA of the CDR3 is TGTGCCAGCAGTTCCGCCGAACGGGGTGGGAACGAGCAGTACTTC. V and J are TRBV28 and TRBJ2-7; D is possibly TRBD2 (5 bases). CDR3 size: 15 residues. V dropped 4 bases and J dropped 5 bases, with 18 bases sitting between them. Germline V gives CDR1 MDHEN, CDR2 SYDVKM.

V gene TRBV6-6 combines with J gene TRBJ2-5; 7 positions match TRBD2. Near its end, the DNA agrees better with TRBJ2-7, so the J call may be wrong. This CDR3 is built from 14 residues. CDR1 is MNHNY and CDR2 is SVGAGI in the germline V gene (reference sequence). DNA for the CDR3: TGTGCCAGCAGTTCCCTAGCGGCGACCTACGAGCAGTACTTC. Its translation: CASSSLAATYEQYF.

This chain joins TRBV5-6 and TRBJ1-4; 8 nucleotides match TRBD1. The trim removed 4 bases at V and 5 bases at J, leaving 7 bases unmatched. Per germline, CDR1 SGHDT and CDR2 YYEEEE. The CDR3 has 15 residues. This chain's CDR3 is CASSLDRGLNEKLFF. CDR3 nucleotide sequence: TGTGCCAGCAGCCTTGACAGGGGATTGAATGAAAAACTGTTTTTT.

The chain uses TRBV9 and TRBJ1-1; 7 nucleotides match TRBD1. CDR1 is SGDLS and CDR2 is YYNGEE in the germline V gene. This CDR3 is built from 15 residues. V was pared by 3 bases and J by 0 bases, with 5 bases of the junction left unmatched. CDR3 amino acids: CASSAGGTVNTEAFF. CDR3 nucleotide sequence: TGTGCCAGCAGCGCCGGAGGGACAGTGAACACTGAAGCTTTCTTT.

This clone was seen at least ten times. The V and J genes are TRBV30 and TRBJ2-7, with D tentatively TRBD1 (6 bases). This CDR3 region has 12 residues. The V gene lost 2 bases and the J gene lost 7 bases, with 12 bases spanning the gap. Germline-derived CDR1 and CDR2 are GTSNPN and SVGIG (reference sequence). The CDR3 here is CAWSYGTLEQYF. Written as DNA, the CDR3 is TGTGCCTGGAGTTACGGGACACTTGAGCAGTACTTC.

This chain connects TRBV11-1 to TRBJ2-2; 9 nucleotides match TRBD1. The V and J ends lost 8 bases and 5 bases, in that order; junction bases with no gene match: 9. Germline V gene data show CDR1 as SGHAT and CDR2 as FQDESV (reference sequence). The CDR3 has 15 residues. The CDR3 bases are TGTGCCAGCGGCGTAACAGGGGGCCGGACCGGGGAGCTGTTTTTT. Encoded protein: CASGVTGGRTGELFF.

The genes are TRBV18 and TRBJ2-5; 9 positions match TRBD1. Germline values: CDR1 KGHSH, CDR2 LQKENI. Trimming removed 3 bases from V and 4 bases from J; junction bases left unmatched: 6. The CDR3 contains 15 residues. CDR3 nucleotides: TGTGCCAGCTCACCGGCGGGACAGGGTATAGAGACCCAGTACTTC. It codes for CASSPAGQGIETQYF.

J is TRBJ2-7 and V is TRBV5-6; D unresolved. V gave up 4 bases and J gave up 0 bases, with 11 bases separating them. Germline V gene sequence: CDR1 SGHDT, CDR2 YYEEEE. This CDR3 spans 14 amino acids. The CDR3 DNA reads TGTGCCAGCAGCGGTCAAAACAGCTCCTACGAGCAGTACTTC. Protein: CASSGQNSSYEQYF.

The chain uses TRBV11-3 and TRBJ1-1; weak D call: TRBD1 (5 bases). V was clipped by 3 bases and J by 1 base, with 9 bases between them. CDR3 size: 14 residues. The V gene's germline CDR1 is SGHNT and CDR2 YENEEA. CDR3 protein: CASSFGGGNTEAFF. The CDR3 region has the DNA TGTGCCAGCAGCTTCGGGGGGGGGAACACTGAAGCTTTCTTT.

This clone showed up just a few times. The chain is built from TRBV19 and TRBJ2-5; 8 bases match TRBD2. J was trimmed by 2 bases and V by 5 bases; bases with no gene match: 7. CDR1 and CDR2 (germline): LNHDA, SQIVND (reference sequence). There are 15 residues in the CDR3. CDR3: CASSGTSGGQETQYF. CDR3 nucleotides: TGTGCCAGTAGTGGAACTAGCGGAGGGCAAGAGACCCAGTACTTC.

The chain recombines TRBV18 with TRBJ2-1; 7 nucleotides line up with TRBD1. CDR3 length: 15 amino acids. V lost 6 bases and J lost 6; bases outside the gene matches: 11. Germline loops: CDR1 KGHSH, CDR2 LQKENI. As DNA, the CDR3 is TGTGCCAGCTCCCCGACAGGGAGAGGTGGCAATGAGCAGTTCTTC. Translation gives CASSPTGRGGNEQFF.

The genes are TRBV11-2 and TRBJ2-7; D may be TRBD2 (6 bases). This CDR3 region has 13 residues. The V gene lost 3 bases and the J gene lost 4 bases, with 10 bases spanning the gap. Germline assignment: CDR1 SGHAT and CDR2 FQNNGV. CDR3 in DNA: TGTGCCAGCAGCTTCTCGGGGGATTACGAGCAGTACTTC. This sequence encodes CASSFSGDYEQYF.

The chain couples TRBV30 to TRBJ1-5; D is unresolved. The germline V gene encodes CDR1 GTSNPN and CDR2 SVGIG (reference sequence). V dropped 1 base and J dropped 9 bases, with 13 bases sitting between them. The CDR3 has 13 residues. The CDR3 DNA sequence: TGTGCCTGGAGTGAGAGGTGGTTAGGGCCCCAGCATTTT. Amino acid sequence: CAWSERWLGPQHF.

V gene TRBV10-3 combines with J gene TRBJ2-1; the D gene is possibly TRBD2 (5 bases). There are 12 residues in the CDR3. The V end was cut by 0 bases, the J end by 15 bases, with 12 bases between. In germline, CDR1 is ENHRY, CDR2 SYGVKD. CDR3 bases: TGTGCCATCAGTGAGTCGTGGTCTCGGGGGTTCTTC. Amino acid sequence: CAISESWSRGFF.

CDR3 loop: CASTDPGGWETQYF. Here the CDR3 DNA reads TGTGCCAGCACGGACCCAGGAGGGTGGGAGACCCAGTACTTC. The chain combines TRBV6-1 with TRBJ2-5, with D possibly TRBD2 on 6 matching bases. V gave up 7 bases and J gave up 5 bases, with 17 bases separating them. The CDR3 sequence is 14 residues long. Germline CDR1 MNHNS, CDR2 SASEGT.

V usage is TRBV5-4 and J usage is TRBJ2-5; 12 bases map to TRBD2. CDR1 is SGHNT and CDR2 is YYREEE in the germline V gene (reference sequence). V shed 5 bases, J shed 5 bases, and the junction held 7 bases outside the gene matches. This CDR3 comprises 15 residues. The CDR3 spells CASSLAGGPRETQYF. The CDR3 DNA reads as TGTGCCAGCAGTCTAGCGGGAGGGCCTAGGGAGACCCAGTACTTC. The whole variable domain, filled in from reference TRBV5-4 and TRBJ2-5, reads ETGVTQSPTHLIKTRGQQVTLRCSSQSGHNTVSWYQQALGQGPQFIFQYYREEENGRGNFPPRFSGLQFPNYSSELNVNALELDDSALYLCASSLAGGPRETQYFGPGTRLLVL.

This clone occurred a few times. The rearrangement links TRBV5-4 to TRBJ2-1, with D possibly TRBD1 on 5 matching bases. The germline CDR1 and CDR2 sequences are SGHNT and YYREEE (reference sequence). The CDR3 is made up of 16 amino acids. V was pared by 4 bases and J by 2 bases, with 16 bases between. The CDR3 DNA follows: TGTGCCAGCAGCAAAAAGACAGTTCGGCCCTACAATGAGCAGTTCTTC. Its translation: CASSKKTVRPYNEQFF. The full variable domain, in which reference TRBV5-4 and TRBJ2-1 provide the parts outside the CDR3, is ETGVTQSPTHLIKTRGQQVTLRCSSQSGHNTVSWYQQALGQGPQFIFQYYREEENGRGNFPPRFSGLQFPNYSSELNVNALELDDSALYLCASSKKTVRPYNEQFFGPGTRLTVL.